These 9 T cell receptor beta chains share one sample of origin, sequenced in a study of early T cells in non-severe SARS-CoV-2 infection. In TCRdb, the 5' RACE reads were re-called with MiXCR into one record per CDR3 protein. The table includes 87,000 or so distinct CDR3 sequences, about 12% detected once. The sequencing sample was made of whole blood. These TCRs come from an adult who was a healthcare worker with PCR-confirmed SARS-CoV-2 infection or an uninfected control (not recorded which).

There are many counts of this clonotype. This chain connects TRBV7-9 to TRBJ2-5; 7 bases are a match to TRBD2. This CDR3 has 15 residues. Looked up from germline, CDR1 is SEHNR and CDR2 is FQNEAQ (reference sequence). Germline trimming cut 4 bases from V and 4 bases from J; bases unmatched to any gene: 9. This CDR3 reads CASSSPRGGGETQYF. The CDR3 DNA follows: TGTGCCAGCAGCTCCCCCCGCGGGGGAGGAGAGACCCAGTACTTC.

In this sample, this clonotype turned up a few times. The CDR3 DNA follows: TGCGCCAGCAGCCAAGAATCTCAGGGTTCGCAGTATTTT. It translates to CASSQESQGSQYF. The chain uses TRBV4-3 and TRBJ2-3; tentative D call: TRBD1 (5 bases). The CDR3 has 13 residues. With 0 bases removed from V and 10 bases from J, the gap between germline ends came to 11 bases. Germline V gives CDR1 LGHNA, CDR2 YSLEER.

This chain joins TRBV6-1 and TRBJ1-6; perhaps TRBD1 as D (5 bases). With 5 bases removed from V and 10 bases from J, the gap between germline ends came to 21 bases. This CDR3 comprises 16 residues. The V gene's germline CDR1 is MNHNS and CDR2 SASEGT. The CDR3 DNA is TGTGCCAGCAGTCCGTCGGGGACGGGAACCGGATCACCCCTCCACTTT. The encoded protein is CASSPSGTGTGSPLHF.

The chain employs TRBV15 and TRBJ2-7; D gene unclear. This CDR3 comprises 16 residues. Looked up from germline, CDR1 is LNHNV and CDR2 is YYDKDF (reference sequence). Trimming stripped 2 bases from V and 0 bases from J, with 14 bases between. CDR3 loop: CATSRSKPFSSYEQYF. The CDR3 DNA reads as TGTGCCACCAGCAGATCCAAGCCCTTCTCCTCCTACGAGCAGTACTTC.

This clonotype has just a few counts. The CDR3 spells CSVNRGRSTDTQYF. The DNA of the CDR3 is TGCAGTGTTAATAGGGGGAGGTCCACAGATACGCAGTATTTT. The rearrangement uses TRBV20-1 and TRBJ2-3; D may correspond to TRBD1 or TRBD2 (6 bases each). This CDR3 comprises 14 residues. The germline V and J ends were trimmed by 7 bases and 2 bases, with 16 bases remaining between them. Germline V lookup: CDR1 DFQATT, CDR2 SNEGSKA (reference sequence).

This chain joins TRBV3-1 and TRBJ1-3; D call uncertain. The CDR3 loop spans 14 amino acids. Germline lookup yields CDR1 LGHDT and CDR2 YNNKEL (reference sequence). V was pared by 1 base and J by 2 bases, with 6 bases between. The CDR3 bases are TGTGCCAGCAGCCAAGGTGGGACTGGAAACACCATATATTTT. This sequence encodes CASSQGGTGNTIYF.

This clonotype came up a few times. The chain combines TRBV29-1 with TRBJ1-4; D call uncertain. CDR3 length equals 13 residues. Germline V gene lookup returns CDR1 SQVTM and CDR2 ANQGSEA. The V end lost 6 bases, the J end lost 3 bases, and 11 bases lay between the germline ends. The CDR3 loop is CSVGGNPNEKLFF. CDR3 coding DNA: TGCAGCGTCGGAGGTAACCCTAATGAAAAACTGTTTTTT.

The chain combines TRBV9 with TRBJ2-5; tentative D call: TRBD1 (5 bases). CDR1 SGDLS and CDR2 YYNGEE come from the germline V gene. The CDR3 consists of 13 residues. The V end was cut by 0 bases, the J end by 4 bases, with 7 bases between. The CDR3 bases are TGTGCCAGCAGCGTAGAGACAGTAGAGACCCAGTACTTC. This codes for CASSVETVETQYF.

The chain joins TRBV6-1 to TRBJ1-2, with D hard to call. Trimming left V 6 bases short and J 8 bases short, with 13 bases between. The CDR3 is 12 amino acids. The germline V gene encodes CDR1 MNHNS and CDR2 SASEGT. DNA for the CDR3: TGTGCCAGCAGGGCCGCCTTGGGAGGCTACACCTTC. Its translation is CASRAALGGYTF.